This paragraph covers one T cell receptor (beta chain) sequence. The target antigen is unknown. The junction differs from germline at one of its ends, possibly a read error. The data originate from a study of breast tumors, draining lymph nodes, adjacent tissues. Findings of the study overall: Tumor repertoires ranked between lymph nodes and nontumor tissue in diversity, with V and J gene preferences.

The CDR3 loop spans 17 amino acids. Germline CDR1 reads DFQATT; CDR2 reads SNEGSKA (reference sequence). TCRdb re-called the multiplex PCR reads through MiXCR, storing one row per CDR3 protein. This sample carries about 270,000 distinct CDR3 sequences, 30% of them seen once, and the ten largest clones take around 1%. Breast cancer patients provided tissue from their axillary draining lymph nodes. The sequence was collected from a female donor with breast cancer. Some clones in this sample may be carry-over from other donors' samples. The rearrangement joins TRBV20-1 to TRBJ2-1; 12 positions match TRBD2. Input material: axillary lymph node tissue. The CDR3 DNA sequence: TGCAGTGCTAGTAGGCTAGCGGGAGGGGGCTCCGACAATGAGCAGTTCTTC. Protein product: CSASRLAGGGSDNEQFF.